A single sample gave rise to the 2 T cell receptor beta chains below, sequenced in a study of CD8+ T cells in alopecia areata. As the sequencing template, cDNA was produced by extracting RNA and reverse transcribing it. The protocol was immunoSEQ multiplex PCR, while the TCRdb copy is restricted to in-frame clones and leaves out a portion. The sample lists roughly 120,000 clones, roughly two fifths occurring once. Material: CD4+ T cells sorted from blood. These receptors all stem from a human donor with alopecia areata.

The chain joins TRBV28 to TRBJ2-7; D is uncertain. The V gene's germline CDR1 is MDHEN and CDR2 SYDVKM. The CDR3 is made up of 11 amino acids. V was clipped by 2 bases and J by 11 bases, with 10 bases between them. The CDR3 DNA reads as TGTGCCAGCAGTTTAAATCTGTTGGAGTACTTC. It encodes CASSLNLLEYF.

This clone was counted a few times. The chain joins TRBV7-2 to TRBJ2-2; 15 bases align to TRBD2. This CDR3 region has 18 residues. Germline-derived CDR1 and CDR2 are SGHTA and FQGNSA. V lost 5 bases and J lost 6; bases outside the gene matches: 10. The chain's CDR3 is CASSPPGLAGGVSGELFF. The CDR3 DNA is TGTGCCAGCAGCCCTCCGGGACTAGCGGGAGGAGTTTCCGGGGAGCTGTTTTTT.